This entry lists 30 T cell receptor beta chains sequenced from one sample in a study of early T cells in non-severe SARS-CoV-2 infection. Via MiXCR, TCRdb re-called the 5' RACE reads, giving one row per CDR3 protein. The sample yields roughly 58,000 distinct CDR3 sequences, approximately 6% seen once. Sequencing was performed on whole blood. The receptor set was obtained from an adult who was a healthcare worker with PCR-confirmed SARS-CoV-2 infection or an uninfected control (not recorded which).

This clonotype was counted a few times. The chain employs TRBV5-6 and TRBJ2-7; a weak D match, TRBD1 (5 bases). This CDR3 contains 13 residues. Deletions cut 1 base from V and 7 bases from J, with 12 bases between. Germline loops: CDR1 SGHDT, CDR2 YYEEEE. CDR3 residues: CASSLWGIWEQYF. The CDR3 DNA reads as TGTGCCAGCAGCTTGTGGGGCATTTGGGAGCAGTACTTC.

There are many counts of this clonotype. The chain has TRBV29-1 and TRBJ2-5; the D is unclear. Germline-derived CDR1 and CDR2 are SQVTM and ANQGSEA. The germline V and J ends were trimmed by 7 bases and 2 bases, with 11 bases remaining between them. This CDR3 spans 12 amino acids. CDR3 protein: CSAGRQQETQYF. The CDR3 DNA is TGCAGCGCCGGTCGTCAACAAGAGACCCAGTACTTC.

At least ten counts were recorded for this clonotype. The rearrangement uses TRBV20-1 and TRBJ1-5; TRBD1 is a possible D gene (5 bases). The CDR3 runs to 12 residues. Germline V CDR1 and CDR2: DFQATT, SNEGSKA (reference sequence). The V end lost 3 bases, the J end lost 7 bases, and 10 bases lay between the germline ends. CDR3 residues: CSASGAGQPQHF. The CDR3 DNA sequence: TGCAGTGCTAGCGGGGCTGGGCAGCCCCAGCATTTT.

There are many counts of this clonotype. The chain couples TRBV12-3 or TRBV12-4 to TRBJ1-3; 8 bases fit TRBD1. V was pared by 6 bases and J by 4 bases, with 11 bases of the junction left unmatched. The CDR3 consists of 16 residues. This CDR3 reads CASRQTDRGYGNTIYF. The DNA for the CDR3 is TGTGCCAGCAGACAAACAGACAGGGGTTACGGAAACACCATATATTTT.

Only one count was recorded for this clonotype. It may be a read error: a sequence one base away is much more abundant. The rearrangement links TRBV5-4 to TRBJ1-2; D is perhaps TRBD1 (5 bases). CDR3 length equals 12 residues. The germline V gene encodes CDR1 SGHNT and CDR2 YYREEE (reference sequence). This chain's CDR3 is CTSSRGDYGYTF. In DNA form, the CDR3 reads TGTACCAGCAGCCGGGGGGACTATGGCTACACCTTC.

This clonotype was counted only a few times. The CDR3 reads CASSLTQTIETQYF. In DNA, the CDR3 is TGTGCCAGCAGCTTAACCCAGACGATCGAGACCCAGTACTTC. The chain couples TRBV11-2 to TRBJ2-5; D is uncertain. Germline lookup yields CDR1 SGHAT and CDR2 FQNNGV. The CDR3 runs to 14 residues. Trimming removed 2 bases at V and 5 bases at J, with 12 bases between.

The V and J genes are TRBV4-1 and TRBJ1-1, with 7 bases aligning to TRBD1. Germline-derived CDR1 and CDR2 are MGHRA and YSYEKL. V shed 2 bases and J 0 bases; nucleotides not matched to a gene: 3. The CDR3 consists of 15 residues. CDR3 in DNA: TGCGCCAGCAGCCAAATGGGACAGCTGAACACTGAAGCTTTCTTT. The encoded protein is CASSQMGQLNTEAFF.

In this sample, this clonotype turned up many times. J is TRBJ2-7 and V is TRBV3-1; D call uncertain. CDR3 length: 14 amino acids. Germline V gene sequence: CDR1 LGHDT, CDR2 YNNKEL (reference sequence). V lost 1 base, J lost 4 bases, and 11 bases lay in between. The CDR3 DNA is TGTGCCAGCAGCCAAGCCCAATCAAAATACGAGCAGTACTTC. As protein: CASSQAQSKYEQYF.

This clonotype was detected many times. The DNA for the CDR3 is TGTGCCAGCAGGCGTAATACCGGGACAGGGAGCGGTAATCAGCCCCAGCATTTT. Protein: CASRRNTGTGSGNQPQHF. This chain links TRBV5-5 with TRBJ1-5; 9 positions match TRBD1. This CDR3 comprises 18 residues. CDR1 and CDR2 (germline): SGHKS, YYEKEE (reference sequence). Trimming at V came to 5 bases and at J to 4 bases, leaving 16 bases not matched to a gene.

This clonotype came up many times. The rearrangement uses TRBV11-3 and TRBJ2-2; 10 bases map to TRBD2. The CDR3 is made up of 16 amino acids. The V gene end was trimmed by 5 bases and the J gene end by 1 base; junction bases not matched to a gene: 4. The germline V gene has CDR1 SGHNT and CDR2 YENEEA. CDR3 nucleotide sequence: TGTGCCAGCAGCCATAGACTAGCGGGGAACACCGGGGAGCTGTTTTTT. Translation gives CASSHRLAGNTGELFF.

In this sample, this clonotype turned up many times. The rearrangement uses TRBV7-9 and TRBJ2-1, with D possibly being TRBD2 (6 bases). The CDR3 extends over 13 amino acids. The V gene's germline CDR1 is SEHNR and CDR2 FQNEAQ (reference sequence). V lost 6 bases, J lost 14 bases, and 20 bases lay in between. The CDR3 nucleotides read TGTGCCAGCAGTCATCCCCCCGGGACTCGCAAGTTCTTC. Protein product: CASSHPPGTRKFF.

The table lists this clonotype with many counts. This chain joins TRBV19 and TRBJ1-5; D uncertain. This CDR3 contains 15 residues. Germline lookup yields CDR1 LNHDA and CDR2 SQIVND (reference sequence). The V end lost 1 base, the J end lost 5 bases, and 12 bases lay between the germline ends. As DNA, the CDR3 is TGTGCCAGTAGTATAGTGAGCAGGCCTGATCAGCCCCAGCATTTT. Its protein is CASSIVSRPDQPQHF. Full variable domain (rest looked up from reference TRBV19 and TRBJ1-5): DGGITQSPKYLFRKEGQNVTLSCEQNLNHDAMYWYRQDPGQGLRLIYYSQIVNDFQKGDIAEGYSVSREKKESFPLTVTSAQKNPTAFYLCASSIVSRPDQPQHFGDGTRLSIL.

This clonotype was detected many times. The chain joins TRBV6-2 or TRBV6-3 to TRBJ2-7; D gene uncertain. Germline lookup yields CDR1 MNHEY and CDR2 SVGEGT. V lost 2 bases, J lost 6 bases, and 8 bases lay in between. The CDR3 runs 12 residues. The CDR3 reads CASSYVGREQYF. The CDR3, as DNA: TGTGCCAGCAGTTACGTTGGACGCGAGCAGTACTTC.

The J gene is TRBJ2-6, the V gene TRBV12-3 or TRBV12-4, with D perhaps TRBD1 (6 bases). The length of the CDR3 is 17 residues. V dropped 6 bases and J dropped 2 bases, with 17 bases sitting between them. The CDR3 region has the DNA TGTGCCAGCAGCCGACAAGGGGGTATAGCTGGGGCCAACGTCCTGACTTTC. Its protein is CASSRQGGIAGANVLTF.

This clonotype was detected a few times. The chain links TRBV19 to TRBJ2-1; D ambiguous. V dropped 4 bases and J dropped 5 bases, with 3 bases sitting between them. This CDR3 is 11 amino acids long. CDR1 is LNHDA, CDR2 SQIVND, per germline (reference sequence). Here the CDR3 DNA reads TGTGCCAGTAGTACTAACAATGAGCAGTTCTTC. Translating gives CASSTNNEQFF.

This clonotype was seen at least ten times. The chain joins TRBV19 to TRBJ2-2, with a possible D match to TRBD1 (6 bases). CDR1 and CDR2 (germline): LNHDA, SQIVND (reference sequence). V was shortened by 6 bases and J by 1 base, with 18 bases between the two germline ends. This CDR3 is 17 amino acids long. CDR3 DNA: TGTGCCAGTAGAACCCGCCGGGACATCTTGAACACCGGGGAGCTGTTTTTT. Translated, it gives CASRTRRDILNTGELFF.

This clonotype was observed a few times. CDR3 amino acids: CASSESVSASGVDEQFF. Here the CDR3 DNA reads TGCGCCAGCAGTGAGTCCGTGAGCGCTAGCGGGGTTGATGAGCAGTTCTTC. The chain uses TRBV10-1 and TRBJ2-1; 9 nucleotides align to TRBD2. With V trimmed by 0 bases and J by 8 bases, 11 bases remained unmatched. Germline V gives CDR1 WNHNN, CDR2 SYGVQD (reference sequence). This CDR3 is built from 17 residues.

The V and J genes are TRBV6-1 and TRBJ1-5; a possible D gene is TRBD1 (6 bases). The V gene lost 8 bases and the J gene lost 0 bases, with 8 bases spanning the gap. Germline assignment: CDR1 MNHNS and CDR2 SASEGT. The CDR3 is made up of 13 amino acids. The CDR3 DNA follows: TGTGCCAGCCACAGGGATAGCAATCAGCCCCAGCATTTT. Translation gives CASHRDSNQPQHF.

This clonotype came up a few times. The chain joins TRBV12-3 or TRBV12-4 to TRBJ2-1, with TRBD1 matching over 8 bases. The CDR3 loop spans 14 amino acids. The ends lost 6 bases at V and 9 bases at J; junction bases unmatched: 10. The CDR3 coding sequence is TGTGCCAGCAGCCCCGGACAGGGCGAACGTGAGCAGTTCTTC. Protein sequence: CASSPGQGEREQFF.

The chain joins TRBV12-3 or TRBV12-4 to TRBJ2-7; no firm D call. This CDR3 region has 12 residues. Trimming took 6 bases from V and 6 from J, leaving 12 bases between them. The DNA for the CDR3 is TGTGCCAGCAGAAGTCAAACGGCCGAGCAGTACTTC. Protein product: CASRSQTAEQYF.

The CDR3 DNA reads as TGCGCCAGCAGACCGGGACTAGGTAGCACAGATACGCAGTATTTT. It encodes CASRPGLGSTDTQYF. The J gene is TRBJ2-3, the V gene TRBV5-1; 8 bases match TRBD2. The V gene's germline CDR1 is SGHRS and CDR2 YFSETQ. The CDR3 extends over 15 amino acids. J was trimmed by 0 bases and V by 5 bases; bases with no gene match: 5.

At least ten counts were recorded for this clonotype. The J gene is TRBJ2-7, the V gene TRBV10-2; D not certain. This CDR3 contains 13 residues. V lost 8 bases and J lost 1, with 12 bases in between. Germline-derived CDR1 and CDR2 are WSHSY and SAAADI. As DNA, the CDR3 is TGCGCCAGCTCAACGGGTGATTCCTACGAGCAGTACTTC. Protein sequence: CASSTGDSYEQYF.

This clonotype was observed a few times. The chain couples TRBV2 to TRBJ1-1; D not certain. The germline gives CDR1 SNHLY, CDR2 FYNNEI. This CDR3 spans 13 amino acids. Between the trimmed V and J ends, which lost 4 bases and 1 base, there was a span of 7 bases. The CDR3 DNA sequence: TGTGCCAGCAGTGCACAGCAGAACACTGAAGCTTTCTTT. Amino acid sequence: CASSAQQNTEAFF.

This clonotype was recorded at least ten times. The junction shows a germline mismatch at one end, possibly a read error. The V and J genes are TRBV4-3 and TRBJ1-6, with TRBD1 identical over 7 bases. Germline V gives CDR1 LGHNA, CDR2 YSLEER. This CDR3 has 11 residues. For the CDR3, the DNA is TGCGCCAGCAGCCTGGGACAGACCTGGGCCTTT. Translation: CASSLGQTWAF.

This clonotype was seen more than once but under ten times. The V gene is TRBV7-2, the J gene TRBJ1-1; 9 nucleotides match TRBD1. The ends lost 5 bases at V and 7 bases at J; junction bases unmatched: 11. The CDR3 has 15 amino acids. Germline CDR1 is SGHTA and CDR2 is FQGNSA. In DNA, the CDR3 is TGTGCCAGCAGCCGAAAGGGACAGGGAAGCGGTGAAGCTTTCTTT. This codes for CASSRKGQGSGEAFF.

This clonotype has a count of ten or more. CDR3 bases: TGTGCCAGCAGCGTATCAAGCTCCTACAATGAGCAGTTCTTC. Protein sequence: CASSVSSSYNEQFF. The chain has TRBV9 and TRBJ2-1; no reliable D call. The CDR3 is 14 residues long. Trimming removed 1 base at V and 0 bases at J, with 5 bases between. Germline V CDR1 and CDR2: SGDLS, YYNGEE.

There are many counts of this clonotype. The chain combines TRBV4-3 with TRBJ1-2, with D possibly being TRBD1 (6 bases). Looked up from germline, CDR1 is LGHNA and CDR2 is YSLEER. V was shortened by 4 bases and J by 4 bases, with 10 bases between the two germline ends. This CDR3 has 13 amino acids. CDR3 nucleotides: TGCGCCAGCAGCCTCCGACAGGCCTATGGCTACACCTTC. It yields the protein CASSLRQAYGYTF.

This clonotype appeared a few times. The chain is built from TRBV18 and TRBJ1-2; 7 nucleotides line up with TRBD1. CDR3 length: 15 amino acids. Trimming took 2 bases from V and 3 from J; bases not matched to a gene: 6. Germline-derived CDR1 and CDR2 are KGHSH and LQKENI. The DNA of the CDR3 is TGTGCCAGCTCACCAACCTTCACAGGGGACTATGGCTACACCTTC. Encoded protein: CASSPTFTGDYGYTF.

This clonotype was counted ten times or more. This chain joins TRBV5-1 and TRBJ1-2, with a weak D call TRBD1 (6 bases). CDR1 and CDR2 from the germline V gene are SGHRS and YFSETQ. The CDR3 spans 14 residues. V lost 2 bases, J lost 3 bases, and 11 bases lay in between. The CDR3 region is CASSLTGNDYGYTF. The DNA of the CDR3 is TGCGCCAGCAGCTTAACAGGGAATGACTATGGCTACACCTTC.

This clonotype has ten or more counts. The rearrangement uses TRBV6-6 and TRBJ2-7, with D possibly matching TRBD1 (6 bases). Germline loops: CDR1 MNHNY, CDR2 SVGAGI (reference sequence). V was cut by 5 bases and J by 3 bases, with 11 bases left in between. CDR3 length: 13 residues. In DNA form, the CDR3 reads TGTGCCAGCAGTGTAGGACAGAACTACGAGCAGTACTTC. Its translation: CASSVGQNYEQYF.